This T cell receptor (beta chain) came from a study of human T cells and chemical hapten exposure. About the research overall: Weekly scalp doses of diphenylcyclopropenone were given to patients during the approximately 23-week study. Patients having alopecia areata, totalis or universalis were mostly female. Study conclusions and caveats: Relative to control repertoires, expanded TCRs gave rise to significantly more large CDR3 similarity clusters.

Points on this clonotype: Its antigen remains unknown.

Time point defined: patch test 2, 6 weeks after DPC sensitization. Regarding treatment: therapeutic diphenylcyclopropenone sensitization with weekly scalp DPC. Blood sampling occurred before each patch-test application. CDR1 is DFQATT and CDR2 is SNEGSKA in the germline V gene (reference sequence). Trimming at V came to 4 bases and at J to 1 base, leaving 0 bases not matched to a gene. The CDR3 is 13 amino acids. In TCRdb, the RACE reads were re-called with MiXCR into one record per CDR3 protein. The profile shows 110,000 or so distinct CDR3 sequences, 9.2% of them singletons. This receptor was taken from a woman aged 40 to 50 with alopecia areata. Some clones in this sample may be carry-over from other donors' samples. Specimen: whole blood, collected in connection with sensitization to the hapten diphenylcyclopropenone (DPC). V usage is TRBV20-1 and J usage is TRBJ2-2, with 7 bases identical to TRBD2. The CDR3 sequence: CSAKRGNTGELFF. The CDR3 DNA follows: TGCAGTGCTAAGCGGGGGAACACCGGGGAGCTGTTTTTT.